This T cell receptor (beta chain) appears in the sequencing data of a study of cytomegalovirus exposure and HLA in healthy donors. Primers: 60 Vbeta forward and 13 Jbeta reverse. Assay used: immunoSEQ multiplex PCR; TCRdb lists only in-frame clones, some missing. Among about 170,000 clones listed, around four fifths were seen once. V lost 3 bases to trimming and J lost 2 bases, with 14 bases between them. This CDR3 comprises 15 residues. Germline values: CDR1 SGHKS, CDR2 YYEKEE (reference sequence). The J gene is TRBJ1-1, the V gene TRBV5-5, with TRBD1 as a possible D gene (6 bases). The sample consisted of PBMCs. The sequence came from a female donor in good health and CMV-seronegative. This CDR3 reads CASSSLKQGNTEAFF. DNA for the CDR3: TGTGCCAGCAGCTCCCTAAAACAGGGAAACACTGAAGCTTTCTTT. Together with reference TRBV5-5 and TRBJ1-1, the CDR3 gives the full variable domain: DAGVTQSPTHLIKTRGQQVTLRCSPISGHKSVSWYQQVLGQGPQFIFQYYEKEERGRGNFPDRFSARQFPNYSSELNVNALLLGDSALYLCASSSLKQGNTEAFFGQGTRLTVV.